The T cell receptor (beta chain) under discussion was sequenced for a study of blood T cell repertoires in COVID-19. Study as a whole: Italy, Spain and the United States were the sources of the convalescent and acute COVID-19 samples.

Libraries were prepared by immunoSEQ multiplex PCR; TCRdb keeps only in-frame clonotypes and omits some of them. The repertoire includes about 76,000 clones, about nine tenths of them detected once, and 1.3% to 1.5% sits in the top ten. This CDR3 is 10 amino acids long. The ends were cut back, 6 bases at V and 3 bases at J, with 5 bases in the middle. Looked up from germline, CDR1 is DFQATT and CDR2 is SNEGSKA (reference sequence). Sequencing input: peripheral blood. The genes are TRBV20-1 and TRBJ1-2; D remains unclear. The TCR sequence derives from a man aged 50-60 years with acute or convalescent COVID-19. This CDR3 reads CSAPDYGYTF. The CDR3 coding sequence is TGCAGTGCCCCTGACTATGGCTACACCTTC.